One and the same sample provided the 16 T cell receptor beta chains below, sequenced in a study of blood T cell repertoires in COVID-19 (TCRdb year 2020). The library was obtained by the immunoSEQ multiplex PCR assay. TCRdb obtained this table from immuneACCESS and retained in-frame rearrangements with V and J assigned. These tables miss some clones; where compared with another copy, unresolved V genes account for less than half of the shortfall, and the remainder is unexplained. This sample is represented by fewer than 300,000 clones; approximately 82% of them were singletons. The top ten clones comprise around 2.9% of the sample. Sequencing was performed on peripheral blood. Receptor source: a woman under 30 with acute or convalescent COVID-19.

The chain employs TRBV7-2 and TRBJ1-4, with unresolved D. The CDR3 sequence is 16 residues long. Trimming removed 3 bases at V and 0 bases at J, with 11 bases between. Germline V gene lookup returns CDR1 SGHTA and CDR2 FQGNSA. Here the CDR3 reads CASSLFGLTTNEKLFF. CDR3 bases: TGTGCCAGCAGCTTGTTTGGGCTTACAACTAATGAAAAACTGTTTTTT.

The V gene is TRBV4-3, the J gene TRBJ2-2, with D perhaps TRBD1 (6 bases). Between the trimmed V and J ends, which lost 3 bases and 8 bases, there was a span of 16 bases. In germline, CDR1 is LGHNA, CDR2 YSLEER. The CDR3 has 15 amino acids. The CDR3 reads CASSQIDEGGGELFF. The CDR3 bases are TGCGCCAGCAGCCAGATAGACGAAGGGGGTGGGGAGCTGTTTTTT.

This chain joins TRBV27 and TRBJ1-1; 7 nucleotides line up with TRBD1. This CDR3 contains 14 residues. The V and J ends lost 3 bases and 4 bases, in that order; junction bases with no gene match: 5. Germline-derived CDR1 and CDR2 are MNHEY and SMNVEV (reference sequence). In nucleotides, the CDR3 is TGTGCCAGCAGTTTTGACAGGGAAGTCACTGAAGCTTTCTTT. It codes for CASSFDREVTEAFF.

The rearrangement joins TRBV5-1 to TRBJ2-5; TRBD2 aligns across 11 bases. CDR1 is SGHRS, CDR2 YFSETQ, per germline. This CDR3 region has 17 residues. With V trimmed by 3 bases and J by 5 bases, 12 bases remained unmatched. The CDR3 protein is CASSSYHGLAGMETQYF. For the CDR3, the DNA is TGCGCCAGCAGCTCTTACCACGGACTAGCGGGCATGGAGACCCAGTACTTC.

This rearrangement joins TRBV29-1 to TRBJ2-7; TRBD2 aligns across 7 bases. Trimming took 5 bases from V and 2 from J; bases not matched to a gene: 3. CDR3 length: 12 amino acids. In germline, CDR1 is SQVTM, CDR2 ANQGSEA. This CDR3 is CSVLSGPYEQYF. DNA of the CDR3: TGCAGCGTTCTTAGCGGGCCCTACGAGCAGTACTTC.

The chain carries TRBV27 and TRBJ2-7, with 9 positions matching TRBD1. Trimming took 3 bases from V and 2 from J; bases not matched to a gene: 5. Germline CDR1 MNHEY, CDR2 SMNVEV (reference sequence). The length of the CDR3 is 15 residues. The CDR3, as DNA: TGTGCCAGCAGTTTCTCACAGGGGGCGCCCTACGAGCAGTACTTC. Translating it yields CASSFSQGAPYEQYF.

This sequence joins TRBV5-6 and TRBJ2-1; no clear D gene. The CDR3 runs to 12 residues. V lost 4 bases and J lost 8, with 10 bases in between. CDR1 and CDR2 (germline): SGHDT, YYEEEE. CDR3 sequence reads: CASSVPMYEQFF. CDR3 nucleotide sequence: TGTGCCAGCAGCGTTCCCATGTATGAGCAGTTCTTC. Filled out from reference TRBV5-6 and TRBJ2-1, the complete variable domain reads DAGVTQSPTHLIKTRGQQVTLRCSPKSGHDTVSWYQQALGQGPQFIFQYYEEEERQRGNFPDRFSGHQFPNYSSELNVNALLLGDSALYLCASSVPMYEQFFGPGTRLTVL.

This sequence joins TRBV9 and TRBJ1-2; 8 bases fit TRBD1. Germline V CDR1 and CDR2: SGDLS, YYNGEE. CDR3 length: 13 amino acids. With 2 bases clipped from V and 5 bases from J, the junction kept 2 bases outside the gene matches. The CDR3 sequence is CASSVRTGYGYTF. CDR3 bases: TGTGCCAGCAGCGTCAGGACAGGGTATGGCTACACCTTC.

The chain is built from TRBV5-1 and TRBJ1-2; 7 bases agree with TRBD1. Germline CDR1 SGHRS, CDR2 YFSETQ. This CDR3 comprises 16 residues. V shed 4 bases, J shed 3 bases, and the junction held 12 bases outside the gene matches. CDR3 protein: CASSGTDRDWDYGYTF. The CDR3 region has the DNA TGCGCCAGCAGCGGCACCGACAGGGATTGGGACTATGGCTACACCTTC. Together with reference TRBV5-1 and TRBJ1-2, the CDR3 gives the full variable domain: KAGVTQTPRYLIKTRGQQVTLSCSPISGHRSVSWYQQTPGQGLQFLFEYFSETQRNKGNFPGRFSGRQFSNSRSEMNVSTLELGDSALYLCASSGTDRDWDYGYTFGSGTRLTVV.

The chain links TRBV4-2 to TRBJ2-1; 11 bases fit TRBD2. The junction had 4 bases not matched to a gene; V was cut back by 0 bases and J by 6 bases. Germline loops: CDR1 LGHNA, CDR2 YNFKEQ. CDR3 length: 16 residues. CDR3 region: CASSQDGLAGGNEQFF. Written as DNA, the CDR3 is TGTGCCAGCAGCCAAGATGGGCTAGCGGGAGGCAATGAGCAGTTCTTC.

The chain joins TRBV27 to TRBJ2-5, with D unresolved. The CDR3 runs 11 residues. Trimming took 7 bases from V and 7 from J, leaving 10 bases between them. The germline V gene has CDR1 MNHEY and CDR2 SMNVEV (reference sequence). The chain's CDR3 is CASTDGGTQYF. In DNA form, the CDR3 reads TGTGCCAGCACCGACGGCGGGACCCAGTACTTC.

This chain connects TRBV19 to TRBJ2-7; 7 nucleotides line up with TRBD2. Germline loops: CDR1 LNHDA, CDR2 SQIVND (reference sequence). The CDR3 sequence is 15 residues long. V shed 5 bases, J shed 0 bases, and the junction held 7 bases outside the gene matches. CDR3 region: CASSEAGWASYEQYF. The CDR3 DNA reads TGTGCCAGTAGTGAAGCGGGATGGGCCTCCTACGAGCAGTACTTC. The full variable domain, in which reference TRBV19 and TRBJ2-7 provide the parts outside the CDR3, is DGGITQSPKYLFRKEGQNVTLSCEQNLNHDAMYWYRQDPGQGLRLIYYSQIVNDFQKGDIAEGYSVSREKKESFPLTVTSAQKNPTAFYLCASSEAGWASYEQYFGPGTRLTVT.

The rearrangement joins TRBV5-6 to TRBJ2-1; 8 bases match TRBD2. V dropped 0 bases and J dropped 8; count of bases not matched to a gene: 7. Germline values: CDR1 SGHDT, CDR2 YYEEEE. There are 15 residues in the CDR3. The CDR3 loop reads CASSLGIAGFDEQFF. DNA for the CDR3: TGTGCCAGCAGCTTGGGGATAGCGGGATTCGATGAGCAGTTCTTC.

CDR3: CASIQDRGDYGYTF. DNA for the CDR3: TGTGCCAGCATCCAGGACAGGGGCGACTATGGCTACACCTTC. This chain uses TRBV7-2 with TRBJ1-2; 9 bases agree with TRBD1. J lost 3 bases, V lost 7 bases, and 6 bases had no gene match. The CDR3 length is 14 residues. Germline CDR1 SGHTA, CDR2 FQGNSA.

V gene TRBV30 combines with J gene TRBJ1-5; 11 bases fit TRBD1. This CDR3 contains 15 residues. J gave up 6 bases and V 1 base, and 5 bases lay outside the gene matches. Germline CDR1 reads GTSNPN; CDR2 reads SVGIG (reference sequence). The CDR3 DNA follows: TGTGCCTGGAGTGCGGACAGGGGGCGAGGTCAGCCCCAGCATTTT. This translates into CAWSADRGRGQPQHF.

This chain links TRBV24-1 with TRBJ2-7; 10 bases align to TRBD2. The CDR3 extends over 16 amino acids. The V and J ends lost 3 bases and 4 bases, in that order; junction bases with no gene match: 8. Per the germline V gene, CDR1 is KGHDR and CDR2 is SFDVKD. CDR3 DNA sequence: TGTGCCACCAGTGATAGAGCGGGAGGGCCGGGATACGAGCAGTACTTC. Translated: CATSDRAGGPGYEQYF.